These 9 T cell receptor beta chains share one sample of origin, sequenced in a study of blood T cell repertoires in COVID-19 (dated by TCRdb to 2019 to 2021). The library was made by the immunoSEQ multiplex PCR assay. In TCRdb, the immuneACCESS table is reduced to in-frame sequences with V and J assigned. These tables do not hold every clone; where another copy was compared, an unresolved V gene accounts for under half, and the others remain unexplained. In all, the sample holds 200,000 to 250,000 clones, and about 86% of those were seen once. Over 1.2% of the sample rests with the top ten. The sequencing input was peripheral blood. These receptor sequences come from an elderly man with acute or convalescent COVID-19.

V usage is TRBV6-2 or TRBV6-3 and J usage is TRBJ1-1; D is possibly TRBD1 (5 bases). The ends were cut back, 6 bases at V and 11 bases at J, with 16 bases in the middle. This CDR3 spans 12 amino acids. Germline assignment: CDR1 MNHEY and CDR2 SVGEGT. CDR3: CASSRGEGRAFF. In nucleotides, the CDR3 is TGTGCCAGCAGCCGAGGGGAGGGGAGGGCTTTCTTT.

The J gene is TRBJ2-2, the V gene TRBV6-5; D is possibly TRBD1 (6 bases). V was pared by 9 bases and J by 1 base, with 12 bases between. Per the germline V gene, CDR1 is MNHEY and CDR2 is SVGAGI. The CDR3 runs 14 residues. The CDR3 region has the DNA TGTGCCAGTCGGGACAATCGGAACACCGGGGAGCTGTTTTTT. It encodes CASRDNRNTGELFF.

The J gene is TRBJ1-5, the V gene TRBV24-1; D is uncertain. This CDR3 contains 13 residues. The germline V gene has CDR1 KGHDR and CDR2 SFDVKD. Trimming took off 6 bases at V and 5 bases at J, with 10 bases between the two ends. The CDR3 is CATSKRRDQPQHF. For the CDR3, the DNA is TGTGCCACCAGTAAACGGAGGGATCAGCCCCAGCATTTT.

The gene calls are TRBV5-1 and TRBJ1-2, with 7 nucleotides matching TRBD1. CDR3 length equals 14 residues. J gave up 5 bases and V 1 base, and 5 bases lay outside the gene matches. Germline V CDR1 and CDR2: SGHRS, YFSETQ. The DNA for the CDR3 is TGCGCCAGCAGCTTGAACAGGGGCGAATATGGCTACACCTTC. Its protein product is CASSLNRGEYGYTF.

This sequence joins TRBV6-2 or TRBV6-3 and TRBJ2-5, with TRBD1 identical over 9 bases. Looked up from germline, CDR1 is MNHEY and CDR2 is SVGEGT. With 5 bases clipped from V and 5 bases from J, the junction kept 12 bases outside the gene matches. The CDR3 runs 16 residues. CDR3 DNA: TGTGCCAGCAGTGGACCCGGGACAGGGTTTAAGGAGACCCAGTACTTC. Amino acid sequence: CASSGPGTGFKETQYF.

The J gene is TRBJ2-7, the V gene TRBV7-3; D is possibly TRBD1 (7 bases). V lost 5 bases and J lost 4, with 15 bases in between. The CDR3 is made up of 14 amino acids. Germline V gives CDR1 SGHTA, CDR2 FQGTGA. CDR3 sequence reads: CASSLQGGGYEQYF. CDR3 bases: TGTGCCAGCAGCCTTCAGGGGGGAGGATACGAGCAGTACTTC.

This clone was detected once. The chain joins TRBV5-5 to TRBJ1-5; 8 nucleotides align to TRBD1. Unmatched junction bases numbered 8, after V lost 4 bases and J lost 5 bases. In germline, CDR1 is SGHKS, CDR2 YYEKEE (reference sequence). The CDR3 is made up of 15 amino acids. The CDR3 nucleotides read TGTGCCAGCAGCGGCGGGACAGGAAAAGATCAGCCCCAGCATTTT. This gives the protein CASSGGTGKDQPQHF. The variable domain in full, with the rest retrieved from reference TRBV5-5 and TRBJ1-5, is DAGVTQSPTHLIKTRGQQVTLRCSPISGHKSVSWYQQVLGQGPQFIFQYYEKEERGRGNFPDRFSARQFPNYSSELNVNALLLGDSALYLCASSGGTGKDQPQHFGDGTRLSIL.

The V gene is TRBV24-1, the J gene TRBJ2-1, with 8 bases matching TRBD2. From germline, CDR1 is KGHDR and CDR2 SFDVKD. The length of the CDR3 is 13 residues. Unmatched junction bases numbered 3, after V lost 7 bases and J lost 5 bases. Here the CDR3 reads CATSGGANNEQFF. The CDR3 DNA is TGTGCCACCAGCGGGGGGGCCAACAATGAGCAGTTCTTC.

The CDR3 loop reads CASSLDWTGMETQYF. CDR3 DNA sequence: TGTGCCAGCAGCTTAGATTGGACAGGGATGGAGACCCAGTACTTC. The V and J genes are TRBV7-2 and TRBJ2-5; TRBD1 matches at 8 bases. This CDR3 contains 15 residues. Germline V gene data show CDR1 as SGHTA and CDR2 as FQGNSA. V lost 1 base and J lost 5; bases outside the gene matches: 6.